This T cell receptor beta chain was found in a study of T cells in Graves' hyperthyroidism and ophthalmopathy. The CDR3 regions of TCR beta were amplified from RNA transcripts. The HTBI primer set was used in a first-round RT-PCR of the TCR CDR3. TCRdb re-called the multiplex PCR reads with MiXCR, one entry per CDR3 protein. Among roughly 400,000 distinct CDR3 sequences listed, roughly 14% were seen once. Points on this clonotype: A much larger clone sits a single nucleotide away, making a read error possible.

Germline V gene sequence: CDR1 SGHDT, CDR2 YYEEEE. The CDR3 is 12 residues long. Trimming took 8 bases from V and 2 from J, leaving 11 bases between them. The chain carries TRBV5-6 and TRBJ2-7; tentatively, D is TRBD1 or TRBD2 (5 bases each). The sample was blood. This sequence originates from a woman younger than 30 with Graves' hyperthyroidism that later progressed to Graves' ophthalmopathy. The CDR3: CASKGRTYEQYF. The DNA for the CDR3 is TGTGCCAGTAAGGGACGGACCTACGAGCAGTACTTC.